The T cell receptor (beta chain) under discussion was sequenced for a study of control samples from healthy donors and cancer patients. V was trimmed by 5 bases and J by 2 bases, leaving 15 bases between them. The germline V gene has CDR1 SGHVS and CDR2 FQNEAQ. The CDR3 runs 16 residues. Profiling relied on immunoSEQ multiplex PCR, and the TCRdb table lists in-frame clones only, not all of them. The repertoire includes tens of thousands of clones, 85% to 90% of them detected once, and almost 40% sits in the top ten. The sequence came from a man between 50 and 59 years old with head and neck cancer. The source material was PBMCs. The chain combines TRBV7-8 with TRBJ1-4, with unresolved D. For the CDR3, the DNA is TGTGCCAGCAGCCTACTTAATCAGAGGACTAATGAAAAACTGTTTTTT. Amino acid sequence: CASSLLNQRTNEKLFF.